This T cell receptor (beta chain) was recovered during a study of T cell responses to AZD1222 COVID-19 vaccine. The CDR3 has 15 residues. Trimming removed 1 base from V and 5 bases from J, with 12 bases in between. Germline V gives CDR1 SGDLS, CDR2 YYNGEE. Sequenced by immunoSEQ multiplex PCR; TCRdb stores in-frame clones only, minus some. The table has some 78,000 clones, roughly four fifths seen once; the top ten hold 1.3%. This receptor was taken from an adult who received the AZD1222 COVID-19 vaccine. The chain couples TRBV9 to TRBJ2-2; D is undetermined. Here the sequenced sample was peripheral blood, taken 28 days after the second AZD1222 dose. The chain's CDR3 is CASSVLPLPTGELFF. The DNA for the CDR3 is TGTGCCAGCAGCGTACTGCCCCTCCCGACCGGGGAGCTGTTTTTT. The variable domain in full, with the rest retrieved from reference TRBV9 and TRBJ2-2, is DSGVTQTPKHLITATGQRVTLRCSPRSGDLSVYWYQQSLDQGLQFLIQYYNGEERAKGNILERFSAQQFPDLHSELNLSSLELGDSALYFCASSVLPLPTGELFFGEGSRLTVL.